These T cell receptor beta chains were read from a single sample in a study of T cell changes during pregnancy in multiple sclerosis. TCRdb's copy holds only in-frame clones and misses some; the assay was immunoSEQ multiplex PCR. The sample comprises about 30,000 clones, 89% of which are singletons, and approximately 6.9% rests with the top ten. The source was CD8+ T cells from peripheral blood mononuclear cells, collected in the second trimester of pregnancy. These receptors were obtained from a female donor with multiple sclerosis, enrolled in a pregnancy study. CDR3s include the opening cysteine and the closing phenylalanine or tryptophan. Each record gives: V gene, clone size, D gene, J gene, CDR3 DNA, CDR3 protein. D genes are given only for firm matches. Expanded clones get a size class; other rows say once, few or many, or leave the size out.

v_gene: TRBV7-8
abundance: NA
d_gene: TRBD2
j_gene: TRBJ2-7
CDR3nt: TGTGCCAGCAGAGCGGGAAACTTATACGAGCAGTACTTC
CDR3aa: CASRAGNLYEQYF

v_gene: TRBV6-5
abundance: NA
d_gene: NA
j_gene: TRBJ2-1
CDR3nt: TGTGCCAGCAGCCCTTTCCAGGGGATTGGAAATGAGCAGTTCTTC
CDR3aa: CASSPFQGIGNEQFF

v_gene: TRBV27
abundance: NA
d_gene: NA
j_gene: TRBJ1-1
CDR3nt: TGTGCCAGCAGTTTAGGAGGGGCGGGCACTGAAGCTTTCTTT
CDR3aa: CASSLGGAGTEAFF

v_gene: TRBV4-3
abundance: NA
d_gene: TRBD2
j_gene: TRBJ2-1
CDR3nt: TGCGCCAGCAGCCCGAGGCTAGCGGGGGGGCTGGATGAGCAGTTCTTC
CDR3aa: CASSPRLAGGLDEQFF

v_gene: TRBV19
abundance: NA
d_gene: TRBD2
j_gene: TRBJ2-1
CDR3nt: TGTGCCAGTAGTATAGCTGGTAGCGGGATAGGTGAGCAGTTCTTC
CDR3aa: CASSIAGSGIGEQFF

v_gene: TRBV6-1
abundance: NA
d_gene: TRBD2
j_gene: TRBJ2-5
CDR3nt: TGTGCCAGCAGTGAAACGTTACTAGCGGGGGAAGAGACCCAGTACTTC
CDR3aa: CASSETLLAGEETQYF

v_gene: TRBV30
abundance: NA
d_gene: TRBD2
j_gene: TRBJ2-1
CDR3nt: TGTGCCTGGAGTGAGAGAGCGACTAGCGGGGGAGGTGTTGAGCAGTTCTTC
CDR3aa: CAWSERATSGGGVEQFF

v_gene: TRBV6-1
abundance: NA
d_gene: NA
j_gene: TRBJ1-5
CDR3nt: TGTGCCAGCAGTCCTAGTCGGGTCTACAATCAGCCCCAGCATTTT
CDR3aa: CASSPSRVYNQPQHF

v_gene: TRBV4-3
abundance: NA
d_gene: TRBD1
j_gene: TRBJ1-2
CDR3nt: TGCGCCAGCAGTCACACTCCATCAGGGGGCCGGGACGGCGGCTACACCTTC
CDR3aa: CASSHTPSGGRDGGYTF

v_gene: TRBV14
abundance: NA
d_gene: NA
j_gene: TRBJ2-1
CDR3nt: TGTGCCAGCAGCCAAGAGGCCGGGGATGACTACAATGAGCAGTTCTTC
CDR3aa: CASSQEAGDDYNEQFF

v_gene: TRBV11-2
abundance: NA
d_gene: NA
j_gene: TRBJ2-3
CDR3nt: TGTGCCAGCAGCCCGACTCCCGGAGCGGATACGCAGTATTTT
CDR3aa: CASSPTPGADTQYF

v_gene: TRBV27
abundance: NA
d_gene: NA
j_gene: TRBJ2-7
CDR3nt: TGTGCCAGCAGCCAAACAGGATTCTCCTACGAGCAGTACTTC
CDR3aa: CASSQTGFSYEQYF

v_gene: TRBV10-1
abundance: NA
d_gene: TRBD1
j_gene: TRBJ1-6
CDR3nt: TGCGCCAGCAGTGAATTTGACAGGGGGAGCTCCTATAATTCACCCCTCCACTTT
CDR3aa: CASSEFDRGSSYNSPLHF

v_gene: TRBV7-2
abundance: once
d_gene: NA
j_gene: TRBJ1-1
CDR3nt: TGTGCCAGCAGCTATGAGGAAGACAGCGCCTTGAACACTGAAGCTTTCTTT
CDR3aa: CASSYEEDSALNTEAFF

v_gene: TRBV30
abundance: NA
d_gene: TRBD1
j_gene: TRBJ1-1
CDR3nt: TGTGCCTGGAGTCTTGGGACAGGGCTCACTGAAGCTTTCTTT
CDR3aa: CAWSLGTGLTEAFF

v_gene: TRBV10-3
abundance: NA
d_gene: TRBD2
j_gene: TRBJ2-7
CDR3nt: TGTGCCACGTCTATAGCGGGGGGCCGATTCTACGAGCAGTACTTC
CDR3aa: CATSIAGGRFYEQYF

v_gene: TRBV7-8
abundance: few
d_gene: NA
j_gene: TRBJ2-7
CDR3nt: TGTGCCAGCGGTAGCGGCTACGAGCAGTACTTC
CDR3aa: CASGSGYEQYF

v_gene: TRBV7-9
abundance: NA
d_gene: NA
j_gene: TRBJ1-2
CDR3nt: TGTGCCAGCAGCTTAGGGACAGCCCCTAACTATGGCTACACCTTC
CDR3aa: CASSLGTAPNYGYTF

v_gene: TRBV5-1
abundance: NA
d_gene: NA
j_gene: TRBJ1-4
CDR3nt: TGCGCCAGGGCCCTTGTCGATGAAAAACTGTTTTTT
CDR3aa: CARALVDEKLFF

v_gene: TRBV6-1
abundance: NA
d_gene: NA
j_gene: TRBJ1-2
CDR3nt: TGTGCCAGCAGTGAATCGTGGGGACTCAACTATGGCTACACCTTC
CDR3aa: CASSESWGLNYGYTF

v_gene: TRBV7-9
abundance: NA
d_gene: NA
j_gene: TRBJ1-5
CDR3nt: TGTGCCAGCAGCTTAGGGGCAGTCAATCAGCCCCAGCATTTT
CDR3aa: CASSLGAVNQPQHF

v_gene: TRBV6-5
abundance: NA
d_gene: TRBD2
j_gene: TRBJ2-1
CDR3nt: TGTGCCAGCAGTTACTCGAGTGGGACTATAGTTCCGTTCTTC
CDR3aa: CASSYSSGTIVPFF

v_gene: TRBV5-1
abundance: NA
d_gene: NA
j_gene: TRBJ2-2
CDR3nt: TGCGCCAGCAGCTTGAGCGCAGTCTCCGGGGAGCTGTTTTTT
CDR3aa: CASSLSAVSGELFF

v_gene: TRBV19
abundance: NA
d_gene: NA
j_gene: TRBJ1-1
CDR3nt: TGTGCCAGTAGTGGACAGATGAACACTGAAGCTTTCTTT
CDR3aa: CASSGQMNTEAFF

v_gene: TRBV28
abundance: once
d_gene: TRBD2
j_gene: TRBJ2-3
CDR3nt: TGTGCCAGCAGCTTGGGACTAGCGGGAGGGGACACAGATACGCAGTATTTT
CDR3aa: CASSLGLAGGDTDTQYF

v_gene: TRBV19
abundance: NA
d_gene: TRBD2
j_gene: TRBJ2-1
CDR3nt: TGTGCCAGTACCGGGACTAGCGGGATTGATGAGCAGTTCTTC
CDR3aa: CASTGTSGIDEQFF

v_gene: TRBV2
abundance: NA
d_gene: TRBD1
j_gene: TRBJ1-3
CDR3nt: TGTGCCAGCAGTGACAGGGGGTATGGAAACACCATATATTTT
CDR3aa: CASSDRGYGNTIYF

v_gene: TRBV30
abundance: NA
d_gene: NA
j_gene: TRBJ1-5
CDR3nt: TGTGCCTGGAGAGCAGGGGGCAATCAGCCCCAGCATTTT
CDR3aa: CAWRAGGNQPQHF

v_gene: TRBV6-5
abundance: NA
d_gene: NA
j_gene: TRBJ1-5
CDR3nt: TGTGCCAGCAGTTTTCAGGCTTATCAGCCCCAGCATTTT
CDR3aa: CASSFQAYQPQHF

v_gene: TRBV25-1
abundance: once
d_gene: TRBD2
j_gene: TRBJ2-1
CDR3nt: TGTGCCAGCAGTGAAGGACTAGCGATAGATGAGCAGTTCTTC
CDR3aa: CASSEGLAIDEQFF

v_gene: TRBV11-3
abundance: once
d_gene: NA
j_gene: TRBJ2-1
CDR3nt: TGTGCCAGCAGCTCAATCGGGACTCCCCGCGATGAGCAGTTCTTC
CDR3aa: CASSSIGTPRDEQFF

v_gene: TRBV6-4
abundance: NA
d_gene: NA
j_gene: TRBJ1-5
CDR3nt: TGTGCCAGCAGTAAGGACAGCGGACATCAGCCCCAGCATTTT
CDR3aa: CASSKDSGHQPQHF